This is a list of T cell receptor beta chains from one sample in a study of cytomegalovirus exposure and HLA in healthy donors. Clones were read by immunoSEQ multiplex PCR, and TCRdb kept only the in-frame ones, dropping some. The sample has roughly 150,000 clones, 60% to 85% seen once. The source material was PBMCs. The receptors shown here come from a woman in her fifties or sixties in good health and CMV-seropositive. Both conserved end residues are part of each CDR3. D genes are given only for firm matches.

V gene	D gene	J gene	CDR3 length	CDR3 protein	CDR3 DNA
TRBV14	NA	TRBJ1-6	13	CASSQTVNSPLHF	TGTGCCAGCAGCCAAACGGTGAATTCACCCCTCCACTTT
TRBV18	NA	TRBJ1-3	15	CASSTGFLSGNTIYF	TGTGCCAGCTCAACCGGGTTTCTCTCTGGAAACACCATATATTTT
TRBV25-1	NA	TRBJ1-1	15	CASSDDRTANTEAFF	TGTGCCAGCAGTGACGATAGGACAGCGAACACTGAAGCTTTCTTT
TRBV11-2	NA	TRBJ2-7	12	CASSPSSPEQYF	TGTGCCAGCAGCCCCTCGAGCCCCGAGCAGTACTTC
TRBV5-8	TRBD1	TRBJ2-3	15	CASSTGDRVTDTQYF	TGTGCCAGCAGCACCGGGGACAGGGTAACAGATACGCAGTATTTT
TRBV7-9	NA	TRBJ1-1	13	CASSLVKAGEAFF	TGTGCCAGCAGCTTAGTAAAGGCAGGAGAAGCTTTCTTT
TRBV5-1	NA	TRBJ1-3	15	CASSLGGANGNTIYF	TGCGCCAGCAGCTTGGGGGGCGCGAATGGAAACACCATATATTTT
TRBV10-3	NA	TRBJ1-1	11	CAISESFGAFF	TGTGCCATCAGTGAGTCTTTCGGAGCTTTCTTT
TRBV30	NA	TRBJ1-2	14	CAWSKGRLSYGYTF	TGTGCCTGGAGCAAGGGGAGGTTATCCTATGGCTACACCTTC
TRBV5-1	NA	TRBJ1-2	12	CASSSGLYGYTF	TGCGCCAGCAGCTCGGGACTCTATGGCTACACCTTC